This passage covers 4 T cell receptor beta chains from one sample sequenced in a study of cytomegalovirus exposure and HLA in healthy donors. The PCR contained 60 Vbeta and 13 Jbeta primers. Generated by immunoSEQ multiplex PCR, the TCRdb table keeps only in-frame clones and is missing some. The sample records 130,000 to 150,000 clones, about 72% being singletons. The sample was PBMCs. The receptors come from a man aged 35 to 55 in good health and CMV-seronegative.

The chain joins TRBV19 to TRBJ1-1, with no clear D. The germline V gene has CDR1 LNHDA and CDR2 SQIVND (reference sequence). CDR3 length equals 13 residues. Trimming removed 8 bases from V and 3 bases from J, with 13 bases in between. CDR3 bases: TGTGCCAGTTCAGATCTTGCGGACACTGAAGCTTTCTTT. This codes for CASSDLADTEAFF. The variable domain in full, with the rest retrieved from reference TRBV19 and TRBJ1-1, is DGGITQSPKYLFRKEGQNVTLSCEQNLNHDAMYWYRQDPGQGLRLIYYSQIVNDFQKGDIAEGYSVSREKKESFPLTVTSAQKNPTAFYLCASSDLADTEAFFGQGTRLTVV.

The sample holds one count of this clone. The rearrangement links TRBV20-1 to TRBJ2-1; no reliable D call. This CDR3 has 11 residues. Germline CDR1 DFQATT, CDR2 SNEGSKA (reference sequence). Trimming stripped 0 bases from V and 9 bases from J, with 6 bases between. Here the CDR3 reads CSARDQIEQFF. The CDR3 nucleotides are TGCAGTGCTAGAGACCAAATTGAGCAGTTCTTC.

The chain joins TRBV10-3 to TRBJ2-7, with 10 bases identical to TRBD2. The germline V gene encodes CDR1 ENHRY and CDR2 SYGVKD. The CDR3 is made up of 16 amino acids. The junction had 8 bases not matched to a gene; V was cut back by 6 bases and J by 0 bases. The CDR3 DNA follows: TGTGCCATCAGGCCTAGCGGGAGCGATAGCTCCTACGAGCAGTACTTC. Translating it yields CAIRPSGSDSSYEQYF.

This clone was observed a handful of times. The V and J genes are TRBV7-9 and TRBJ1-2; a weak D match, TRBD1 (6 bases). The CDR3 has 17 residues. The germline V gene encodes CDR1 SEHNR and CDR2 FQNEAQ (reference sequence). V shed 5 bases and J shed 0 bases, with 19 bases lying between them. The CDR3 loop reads CASSHKPGQKANYGYTF. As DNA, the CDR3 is TGTGCCAGCAGCCACAAGCCCGGACAGAAAGCTAACTATGGCTACACCTTC.